This passage covers 19 T cell receptor beta chains from one sample sequenced in a study of cytomegalovirus exposure and HLA in healthy donors listed by TCRdb under 2017. The library was produced with the immunoSEQ multiplex PCR assay. For the multiplex PCR, a mixture combining 60 forward primers for TCR Vbeta segments and 13 reverse primers for TCR Jbeta segments was used. TCRdb took this table from immuneACCESS and kept in-frame rearrangements with V and J called. Such tables lack part of the clones; where checked against another copy, unresolved V genes explain under half of the gap, and the rest is unexplained. Here the sample has about 57,000 clones; roughly 83% occur a single time. About 4.3% of the sample belongs to the ten largest clones. What was sequenced was PBMCs. These TCRs come from a young man in good health and CMV-seronegative.

The chain carries TRBV7-9 and TRBJ2-1, with 8 bases fitting TRBD2. The CDR3 totals 16 residues. After removal of 4 bases from V and 6 bases from J, the junction contained 11 bases not matched to a gene. Germline lookup yields CDR1 SEHNR and CDR2 FQNEAQ (reference sequence). The CDR3, as DNA: TGTGCCAGCAGCTCCCTCGGGAGGGAGGGTCCCAATGAGCAGTTCTTC. It is translated as CASSSLGREGPNEQFF. The complete variable domain, with remaining parts taken from reference TRBV7-9 and TRBJ2-1, reads DTGVSQNPRHKITKRGQNVTFRCDPISEHNRLYWYRQTLGQGPEFLTYFQNEAQLEKSRLLSDRFSAERPKGSFSTLEIQRTEQGDSAMYLCASSSLGREGPNEQFFGPGTRLTVL.

This clone was recorded once. The rearrangement links TRBV4-3 to TRBJ2-6, with D perhaps TRBD1 (6 bases). The germline V gene encodes CDR1 LGHNA and CDR2 YSLEER. The V and J ends lost 0 bases and 0 bases respectively, with 9 bases between them. The CDR3 has 17 amino acids. Here the CDR3 reads CASSQDAGVSGANVLTF. CDR3 in DNA: TGCGCCAGCAGCCAAGATGCAGGGGTCTCTGGGGCCAACGTCCTGACTTTC.

The chain is built from TRBV7-3 and TRBJ2-5; D is unresolved. The CDR3 is 13 residues long. The V end lost 6 bases, the J end lost 5 bases, and 13 bases lay between the germline ends. Germline CDR1 is SGHTA and CDR2 is FQGTGA. The CDR3 sequence is CASSYLGSETQYF. The DNA for the CDR3 is TGTGCCAGCAGTTACCTGGGCAGCGAGACCCAGTACTTC. The complete variable domain, with remaining parts taken from reference TRBV7-3 and TRBJ2-5, reads GAGVSQTPSNKVTEKGKYVELRCDPISGHTALYWYRQSLGQGPEFLIYFQGTGAADDSGLPNDRFFAVRPEGSVSTLKIQRTERGDSAVYLCASSYLGSETQYFGPGTRLLVL.

V usage is TRBV28 and J usage is TRBJ1-1; D is possibly TRBD1 (5 bases). The CDR3 extends over 15 amino acids. Germline V gene sequence: CDR1 MDHEN, CDR2 SYDVKM. With 0 bases removed from V and 3 bases from J, the gap between germline ends came to 11 bases. The CDR3 nucleotides read TGTGCCAGCAGTTTATGGGGCGGAGGGGACACTGAAGCTTTCTTT. Amino acids: CASSLWGGGDTEAFF. The full variable domain, in which reference TRBV28 and TRBJ1-1 provide the parts outside the CDR3, is DVKVTQSSRYLVKRTGEKVFLECVQDMDHENMFWYRQDPGLGLRLIYFSYDVKMKEKGDIPEGYSVSREKKERFSLILESASTNQTSMYLCASSLWGGGDTEAFFGQGTRLTVV.

CDR3 loop: CASSEPGTGGKTNLFF. DNA of the CDR3: TGTGCCAGCAGCGAACCCGGGACAGGGGGTAAGACGAACCTGTTTTTT. The gene calls are TRBV2 and TRBJ1-4, with 11 bases matching TRBD1. After removal of 6 bases from V and 14 bases from J, the junction contained 17 bases not matched to a gene. Germline values: CDR1 SNHLY, CDR2 FYNNEI. CDR3 length: 16 residues.

The chain joins TRBV10-2 to TRBJ2-3; D gene unclear. V lost 6 bases and J lost 0, with 7 bases in between. Per the germline V gene, CDR1 is WSHSY and CDR2 is SAAADI. This CDR3 spans 13 amino acids. The CDR3 reads CASRAASTDTQYF. Written as DNA, the CDR3 is TGCGCCAGCAGGGCGGCCAGCACAGATACGCAGTATTTT.

The chain couples TRBV11-2 to TRBJ2-3, with D maybe TRBD1 (6 bases). Germline V lookup: CDR1 SGHAT, CDR2 FQNNGV. V dropped 7 bases and J dropped 4 bases, with 18 bases sitting between them. This CDR3 has 15 residues. As DNA, the CDR3 is TGTGCCAGCAAGCAAGAGGGGGTCCTTTCAGATACGCAGTATTTT. It codes for CASKQEGVLSDTQYF. The full variable domain, completed using reference TRBV11-2 and TRBJ2-3, is EAGVAQSPRYKIIEKRQSVAFWCNPISGHATLYWYQQILGQGPKLLIQFQNNGVVDDSQLPKDRFSAERLKGVDSTLKIQPAKLEDSAVYLCASKQEGVLSDTQYFGPGTRLTVL.

V usage is TRBV5-1 and J usage is TRBJ2-3, with TRBD1 as a possible D gene (6 bases). V was trimmed by 2 bases and J by 0 bases, leaving 13 bases between them. Germline CDR1 reads SGHRS; CDR2 reads YFSETQ. The CDR3 contains 16 residues. The CDR3 nucleotides read TGCGCCAGCAGCTTCATAGGTCAGGGGAGCACAGATACGCAGTATTTT. Translation gives CASSFIGQGSTDTQYF.

This chain links TRBV6-5 with TRBJ1-4; D is unclear. CDR1 and CDR2 from the germline V gene are MNHEY and SVGAGI. The CDR3 consists of 14 residues. V was trimmed by 8 bases and J by 4 bases, leaving 14 bases between them. In nucleotides, the CDR3 is TGTGCCAGCGGTAGAGGTCGACTTAATGAAAAACTGTTTTTT. Its protein is CASGRGRLNEKLFF.

This clone was observed once. The chain has TRBV9 and TRBJ1-4; D not resolved. Germline V gene data show CDR1 as SGDLS and CDR2 as YYNGEE. The CDR3 is made up of 11 amino acids. V was cut by 6 bases and J by 3 bases, with 3 bases left in between. The CDR3 region is CASTANEKLFF. CDR3 in DNA: TGTGCCAGCACGGCTAATGAAAAACTGTTTTTT. Filled out from reference TRBV9 and TRBJ1-4, the complete variable domain reads DSGVTQTPKHLITATGQRVTLRCSPRSGDLSVYWYQQSLDQGLQFLIQYYNGEERAKGNILERFSAQQFPDLHSELNLSSLELGDSALYFCASTANEKLFFGSGTQLSVL.

V gene TRBV7-6 combines with J gene TRBJ2-7; 7 bases are a match to TRBD1. The V gene's germline CDR1 is SGHVS and CDR2 FNYEAQ. Unmatched junction bases numbered 12, after V lost 4 bases and J lost 3 bases. The CDR3 length is 16 residues. The DNA of the CDR3 is TGTGCCAGCAGCTCGCAGACAGGGCATCTAGGCTACGAGCAGTACTTC. It translates to CASSSQTGHLGYEQYF.

The CDR3 coding sequence is TGTGCCAGCAGCTTTGGGACAGGGGGCGCGGATACGCAGTATTTT. This translates into CASSFGTGGADTQYF. The rearrangement links TRBV11-3 to TRBJ2-3; TRBD1 matches at 12 bases. The CDR3 is 15 amino acids. CDR1 is SGHNT, CDR2 YENEEA, per germline. V gave up 3 bases and J gave up 6 bases; unmatched junction bases: 4.

The gene calls are TRBV5-6 and TRBJ1-6; D remains ambiguous. Germline lookup yields CDR1 SGHDT and CDR2 YYEEEE. The CDR3 spans 14 residues. V shed 0 bases and J shed 7 bases, with 8 bases lying between them. The CDR3 DNA is TGTGCCAGCAGCTTGGGGGCAGAGAATTCACCCCTCCACTTT. Translation: CASSLGAENSPLHF.

Concerning this clone: Sequence at one end of the junction differs from germline and may be a read error. The CDR3 sequence is CSSSDSRSGYTF. As DNA, the CDR3 is TGTTCCAGCAGCGACTCAAGGTCTGGCTACACCTTC. The rearrangement links TRBV7-9 to TRBJ1-2; D gene ambiguous. CDR3 length equals 12 residues. Germline V gene sequence: CDR1 SEHNR, CDR2 FQNEAQ (reference sequence).

J is TRBJ2-5 and V is TRBV2; 8 bases are a match to TRBD1. TRBJ2-7 explains the end of the DNA better; the J call may be wrong. The length of the CDR3 is 14 residues. The V gene's germline CDR1 is SNHLY and CDR2 FYNNEI. The CDR3 here is CASRRTGNTYEQYF. CDR3 nucleotide sequence: TGTGCCAGCAGACGGACAGGGAACACCTACGAGCAGTACTTC.

DNA for the CDR3: TGTGCCAGCAGCTTAAAGCCTGAGGAGTCCACTGAAGCTTTCTTT. This codes for CASSLKPEESTEAFF. The chain links TRBV7-2 to TRBJ1-1; D unclear. The CDR3 is made up of 15 amino acids. V lost 2 bases and J 4 bases, leaving 14 bases between the germline ends. Germline CDR1 and CDR2: SGHTA and FQGNSA.

This chain joins TRBV6-5 and TRBJ1-6; no reliable D call. Trimming took 7 bases from V and 6 from J, leaving 16 bases between them. CDR1 MNHEY and CDR2 SVGAGI come from the germline V gene. This CDR3 is 15 amino acids long. Here the CDR3 reads CASISRVPGNSPLHF. CDR3 bases: TGTGCCAGCATTAGCCGGGTCCCTGGTAATTCACCCCTCCACTTT.

This clone was counted a single time. The chain links TRBV29-1 to TRBJ2-3; 8 positions match TRBD2. The germline CDR1 and CDR2 sequences are SQVTM and ANQGSEA. With V trimmed by 3 bases and J by 3 bases, 2 bases remained unmatched. The CDR3 length is 13 residues. CDR3 in amino acids: CSVEVAGTDTQYF. Here the CDR3 DNA reads TGCAGCGTTGAGGTAGCGGGAACAGATACGCAGTATTTT.

The CDR3: CASSLRTFNEQFF. CDR3 in DNA: TGTGCCAGCAGCCTCAGAACGTTCAATGAGCAGTTCTTC. V is TRBV7-2 and J is TRBJ2-1; D unclear. Germline V lookup: CDR1 SGHTA, CDR2 FQGNSA. V was pared by 5 bases and J by 6 bases, with 11 bases between. The CDR3 consists of 13 residues.